The 11 T cell receptor beta chains presented below share a single source sample, sequenced in a study of T cells in Graves' hyperthyroidism and ophthalmopathy. Template material for amplifying TCR beta CDR3 regions consisted of RNA transcripts. The TCR CDR3 was amplified in a first-round RT-PCR using the HTBI primer set. A single record per CDR3 protein comes from TCRdb applying MiXCR to the multiplex PCR reads. The top ten clones hold 34% of a sample with hundreds of thousands of distinct CDR3 sequences, 20% of them seen once. Sequenced material: blood. These receptors came from a young man with Graves' ophthalmopathy.

There are many counts of this clonotype. The gene calls are TRBV5-1 and TRBJ2-1, with unresolved D. Trimming cost V 0 bases and J 7 bases, with 8 bases left between them. CDR1 is SGHRS, CDR2 YFSETQ, per germline. The CDR3 is 13 residues long. CDR3 DNA sequence: TGCGCCAGCAGCTTGGCCTTAAGGAATGAGCAGTTCTTC. Translation gives CASSLALRNEQFF.

The sample holds many counts of this clonotype. V usage is TRBV12-3 or TRBV12-4 and J usage is TRBJ1-5; perhaps TRBD1 as D (5 bases). The V end lost 2 bases, the J end lost 9 bases, and 14 bases lay between the germline ends. The length of the CDR3 is 14 residues. This CDR3 reads CASSLWSRASPQHF. CDR3 sequence (DNA): TGTGCCAGCAGTTTATGGTCCAGGGCCTCGCCCCAGCATTTT.

This clonotype appeared many times. The genes are TRBV7-9 and TRBJ1-5; D is ambiguous. The CDR3 is 13 amino acids. Germline values: CDR1 SEHNR, CDR2 FQNEAQ (reference sequence). V lost 6 bases and J 0 bases, leaving 6 bases between the germline ends. The CDR3 bases are TGTGCCAGCAGTTACAGTAGCAATCAGCCCCAGCATTTT. It translates to CASSYSSNQPQHF.

This chain joins TRBV27 and TRBJ2-1, with 7 bases matching TRBD2. Germline CDR1 MNHEY, CDR2 SMNVEV (reference sequence). The CDR3 consists of 14 residues. The trim removed 5 bases at V and 6 bases at J, leaving 7 bases unmatched. The CDR3 sequence: CASSRAGEGNEQFF. The CDR3 bases are TGTGCCAGCAGTAGGGCGGGAGAGGGCAATGAGCAGTTCTTC.

This clonotype was observed at least ten times. The chain uses TRBV20-1 and TRBJ1-1; D ambiguous. V lost 3 bases and J lost 0, with 8 bases in between. CDR3 length: 13 residues. Germline assignment: CDR1 DFQATT and CDR2 SNEGSKA (reference sequence). CDR3 bases: TGCAGTGCTAGGGAACTCATGAACACTGAAGCTTTCTTT. Its protein is CSARELMNTEAFF.

This clonotype was seen once. Here the CDR3 reads CASSEVSFGVDEKLFF. The CDR3 region has the DNA TGTGCCAGCAGTGAAGTTAGTTTCGGGGTGGATGAAAAACTGTTTTTT. V is TRBV2 and J is TRBJ1-4; D gene uncertain. Germline loops: CDR1 SNHLY, CDR2 FYNNEI. The CDR3 has 16 residues. Trimming removed 1 base from V and 6 bases from J, with 15 bases in between.

The rearrangement uses TRBV5-1 and TRBJ2-5; a possible D gene is TRBD1 (6 bases). The V and J ends lost 3 bases and 1 base respectively, with 13 bases between them. The CDR3 length is 15 residues. The germline gives CDR1 SGHRS, CDR2 YFSETQ. The CDR3 loop reads CASSSFGQSQETQYF. As DNA, the CDR3 is TGCGCCAGCAGCTCCTTTGGACAGTCCCAAGAGACCCAGTACTTC.

The chain is built from TRBV28 and TRBJ1-1; 9 bases line up with TRBD1. From germline, CDR1 is MDHEN and CDR2 SYDVKM. The CDR3 length is 14 residues. V shed 5 bases, J shed 6 bases, and the junction held 7 bases outside the gene matches. The CDR3 bases are TGTGCCAGCAGTACCGGACAGGGGTACGCTGAAGCTTTCTTT. It specifies CASSTGQGYAEAFF.

Comments on this clonotype: Given a much more abundant clone one base away, this may be a read error. The V and J genes are TRBV7-3 and TRBJ2-3; D perhaps matches TRBD2 (5 bases). This CDR3 spans 15 amino acids. V was pared by 9 bases and J by 2 bases, with 18 bases between. CDR1 and CDR2 (germline): SGHTA, FQGTGA. The chain's CDR3 is CASSSWRSPTDTQYF. CDR3 coding DNA: TGTGCCAGTTCAAGCTGGAGGTCCCCCACAGATACGCAGTATTTT.

At least ten counts were recorded for this clonotype. The chain couples TRBV10-1 to TRBJ2-7; TRBD1 is a possible D gene (5 bases). Germline V gives CDR1 WNHNN, CDR2 SYGVQD (reference sequence). V dropped 0 bases and J dropped 6 bases, with 18 bases sitting between them. The length of the CDR3 is 16 residues. The CDR3 region has the DNA TGCGCCAGCAGTGAGTCGGGTCGGCTTGGGGCAGGCGAGCAGTACTTC. It translates to CASSESGRLGAGEQYF.

This clonotype was found many times. The chain has TRBV30 and TRBJ2-7, with TRBD2 identical over 14 bases. Germline loops: CDR1 GTSNPN, CDR2 SVGIG (reference sequence). The junction had 2 bases not matched to a gene; V was cut back by 1 base and J by 0 bases. The CDR3 contains 16 residues. The CDR3 DNA reads TGTGCCTGGAGTGAGGGGACTAGCGGGAGCTCCTACGAGCAGTACTTC. Its translation: CAWSEGTSGSSYEQYF.